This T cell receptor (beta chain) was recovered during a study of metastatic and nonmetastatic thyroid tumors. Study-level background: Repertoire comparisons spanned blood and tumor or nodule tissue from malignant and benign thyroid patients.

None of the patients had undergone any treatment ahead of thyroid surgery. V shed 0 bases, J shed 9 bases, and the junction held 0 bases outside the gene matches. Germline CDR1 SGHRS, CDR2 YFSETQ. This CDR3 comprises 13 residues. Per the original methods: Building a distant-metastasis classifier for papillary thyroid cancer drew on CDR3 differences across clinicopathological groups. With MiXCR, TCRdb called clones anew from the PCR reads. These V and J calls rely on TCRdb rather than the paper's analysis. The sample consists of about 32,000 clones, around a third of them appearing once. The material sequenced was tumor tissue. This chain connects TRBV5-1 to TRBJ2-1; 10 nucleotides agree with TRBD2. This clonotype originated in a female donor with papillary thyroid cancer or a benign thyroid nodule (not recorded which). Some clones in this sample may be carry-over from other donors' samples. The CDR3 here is CASSLASGGEQFF. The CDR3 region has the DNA TGCGCCAGCAGCTTGGCTAGCGGGGGTGAGCAGTTCTTC. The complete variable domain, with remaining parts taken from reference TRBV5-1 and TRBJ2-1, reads KAGVTQTPRYLIKTRGQQVTLSCSPISGHRSVSWYQQTPGQGLQFLFEYFSETQRNKGNFPGRFSGRQFSNSRSEMNVSTLELGDSALYLCASSLASGGEQFFGPGTRLTVL.